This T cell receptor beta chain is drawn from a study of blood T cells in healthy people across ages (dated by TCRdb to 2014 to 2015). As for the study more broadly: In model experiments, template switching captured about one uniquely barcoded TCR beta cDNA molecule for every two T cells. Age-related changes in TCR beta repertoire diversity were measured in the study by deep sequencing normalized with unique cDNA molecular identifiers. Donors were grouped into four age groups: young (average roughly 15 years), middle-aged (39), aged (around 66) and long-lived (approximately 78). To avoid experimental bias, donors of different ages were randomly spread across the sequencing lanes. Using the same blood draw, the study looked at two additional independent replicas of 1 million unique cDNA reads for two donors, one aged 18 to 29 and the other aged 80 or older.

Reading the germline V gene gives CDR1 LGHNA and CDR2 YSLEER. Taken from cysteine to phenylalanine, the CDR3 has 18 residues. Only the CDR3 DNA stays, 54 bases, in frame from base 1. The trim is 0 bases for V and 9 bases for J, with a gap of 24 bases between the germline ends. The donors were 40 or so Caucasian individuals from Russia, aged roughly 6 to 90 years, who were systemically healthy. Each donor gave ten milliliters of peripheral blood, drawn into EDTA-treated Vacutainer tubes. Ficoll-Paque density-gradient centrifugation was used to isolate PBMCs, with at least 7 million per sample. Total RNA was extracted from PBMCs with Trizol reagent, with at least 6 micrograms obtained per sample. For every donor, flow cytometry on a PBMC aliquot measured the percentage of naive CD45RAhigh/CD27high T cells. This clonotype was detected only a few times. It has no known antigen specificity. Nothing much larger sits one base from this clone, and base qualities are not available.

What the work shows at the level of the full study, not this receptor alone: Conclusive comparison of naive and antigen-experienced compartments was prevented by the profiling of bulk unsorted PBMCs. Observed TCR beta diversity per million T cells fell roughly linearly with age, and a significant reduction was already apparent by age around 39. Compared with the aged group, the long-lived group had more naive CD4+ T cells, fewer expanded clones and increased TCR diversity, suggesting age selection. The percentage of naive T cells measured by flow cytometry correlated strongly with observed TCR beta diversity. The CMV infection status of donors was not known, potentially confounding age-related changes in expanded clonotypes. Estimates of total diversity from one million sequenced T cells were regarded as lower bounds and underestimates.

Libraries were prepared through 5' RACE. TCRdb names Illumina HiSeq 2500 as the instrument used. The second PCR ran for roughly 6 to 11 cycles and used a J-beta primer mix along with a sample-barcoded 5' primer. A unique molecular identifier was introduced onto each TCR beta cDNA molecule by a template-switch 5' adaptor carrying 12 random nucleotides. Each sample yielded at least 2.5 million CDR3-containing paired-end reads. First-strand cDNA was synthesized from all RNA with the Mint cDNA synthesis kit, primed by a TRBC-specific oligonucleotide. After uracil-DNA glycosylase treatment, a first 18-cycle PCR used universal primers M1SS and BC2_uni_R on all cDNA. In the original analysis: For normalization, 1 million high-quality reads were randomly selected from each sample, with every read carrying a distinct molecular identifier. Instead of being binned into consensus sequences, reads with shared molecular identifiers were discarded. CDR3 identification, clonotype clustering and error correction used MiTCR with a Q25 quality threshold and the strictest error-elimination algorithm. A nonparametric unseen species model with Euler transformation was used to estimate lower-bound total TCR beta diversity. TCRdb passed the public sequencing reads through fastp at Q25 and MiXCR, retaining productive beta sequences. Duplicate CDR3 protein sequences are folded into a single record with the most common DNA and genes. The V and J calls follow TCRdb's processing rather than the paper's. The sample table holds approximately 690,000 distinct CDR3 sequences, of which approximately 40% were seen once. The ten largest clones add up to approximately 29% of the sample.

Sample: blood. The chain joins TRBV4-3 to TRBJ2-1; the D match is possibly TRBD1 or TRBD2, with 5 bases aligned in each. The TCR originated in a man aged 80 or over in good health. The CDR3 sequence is CASSQEGQGPPSLSEQFF. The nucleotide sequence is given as TGCGCCAGCAGCCAAGAAGGTCAGGGACCCCCCTCTTTGAGTGAGCAGTTCTTC.